A selection of T cell receptor beta chains follows, all from one sample in a study of T-cell reconstitution after alpha-beta-depleted transplantation in children. Using its own MiXCR run on the PCR reads, TCRdb lists one record per CDR3 protein. The data contain a few hundred thousand distinct CDR3 sequences, roughly 22% of them singletons. Sequenced material: PBMCs from the stem cell graft donor, taken from the stem cell graft. The origin of the receptors is a human donor who donated a stem cell graft to a child with acute myeloid leukemia. CDR3s include the opening cysteine and the closing phenylalanine or tryptophan. D genes are given only for firm matches. Clone size is shown for a subset of rows, as once, few, many or a class of expanded clone.

clone_size	d_call	v_call	j_call	cdr3_nt	cdr3_aa
NA	TRBD2	TRBV12-3/TRBV12-4	TRBJ2-2	TGTGCCAGCAGCCGTCGAGGAGCGGGAGGGAAGACCGGGGAGCTGTTTTTT	CASSRRGAGGKTGELFF
few	NA	TRBV15	TRBJ1-1	TGTGCCACCAGCAGAGATGTTGGGGGCGACGCTTTCTTT	CATSRDVGGDAFF
NA	NA	TRBV7-2	TRBJ1-3	TGTGCCAGCAGCTTAAGTCCCTCTGGAAACACCATATATTTT	CASSLSPSGNTIYF
many	NA	TRBV24-1	TRBJ2-6	TGTGCCACCAGTGTTTCTGGGGCCAACGTCCTGACTTTC	CATSVSGANVLTF
many	TRBD2	TRBV20-1	TRBJ2-7	TGCAGTGCACTTAATAGCGGGACCTCCTACGAGCAGTACTTC	CSALNSGTSYEQYF
NA	TRBD2	TRBV12-3/TRBV12-4	TRBJ2-1	TGTGCCAGCACACCCATGCACAGCGGGAGCGTAGTTAGTGAGCAGTTCTTC	CASTPMHSGSVVSEQFF
NA	TRBD1	TRBV19	TRBJ2-2	TGTGCCAGTAGTATTTCGACAGGGCGGCGGACCGGGGAGCTGTTTTTT	CASSISTGRRTGELFF
few	TRBD1	TRBV6-5	TRBJ1-5	TGTGCCAGCAGCCCATGGACAGGCGGCCACGATAGCAATCAGCCCCAGCATTTT	CASSPWTGGHDSNQPQHF
few	TRBD1	TRBV18	TRBJ2-1	TGTGCCAGCTCACCAAGGGGACAGGGTTCTCCCTACAATGAGCAGTTCTTC	CASSPRGQGSPYNEQFF
few	NA	TRBV6-4	TRBJ2-1	TGTGCCAGCAGTGAAGGATACTACAATGAGCAGTTCTTC	CASSEGYYNEQFF
many	NA	TRBV6-6	TRBJ2-7	TGTGCCAGCAGGGCAGGGTACGAGCAGTACTTC	CASRAGYEQYF
many	NA	TRBV29-1	TRBJ2-7	TGCAGCGTTGAGGGGGGTCGCAGTCTAGACTACGAGCAGTACTTC	CSVEGGRSLDYEQYF
few	TRBD1	TRBV20-1	TRBJ1-4	TGCAGTGCTCTCCCCGGGACAGGGGGCCGGGGTGAAAAACTGTTTTTT	CSALPGTGGRGEKLFF
NA	NA	TRBV7-9	TRBJ2-2	TGTGCCAGCAGCGCTTCGGCGAGCGGACCTAACACCGGGGAGCTGTTTTTT	CASSASASGPNTGELFF
NA	NA	TRBV9	TRBJ2-1	TGTGCCAGCAGCGTAGTAGCAGCCACTTACAATGAGCAGTTCTTC	CASSVVAATYNEQFF
many	NA	TRBV28	TRBJ1-5	TGTGCCAGCAGTTTGTTGAATCAGCCCCAGCATTTT	CASSLLNQPQHF
few	TRBD1	TRBV12-3/TRBV12-4	TRBJ1-2	TGTGCCAGCAGTTCTACGGACAGGGGGGCTGGCTACACCTTC	CASSSTDRGAGYTF
NA	NA	TRBV5-1	TRBJ2-2	TGCGCCAGCAGCTTGGGGCAGCCCAGCACCGGGGAGCTGTTTTTT	CASSLGQPSTGELFF
many	TRBD1	TRBV12-3/TRBV12-4	TRBJ2-6	TGTGCCAGCGATGACAGGGTTGGGGCCAACGTCCTGACTTTC	CASDDRVGANVLTF
few	NA	TRBV7-6	TRBJ2-7	TGTGCCAGCAGCCCCGGGACGACGTTAGGGGGCGAGCAGTACTTC	CASSPGTTLGGEQYF
many	NA	TRBV20-1	TRBJ2-1	TGCAGTGCTAGAAAGGTCGGGGGGCTGATCTACAATGAGCAGTTCTTC	CSARKVGGLIYNEQFF
few	TRBD2	TRBV12-3/TRBV12-4	TRBJ2-7	TGTGCCAGCAGTTTAGGCGGGAGCTACTACGAGCAGTACTTC	CASSLGGSYYEQYF
once	NA	TRBV20-1	TRBJ1-6	TGCAGTGCTAGCGTGTTCGGGGCACGAGATAATTCACCCCTCCACTTT	CSASVFGARDNSPLHF
NA	NA	TRBV6-2/TRBV6-3	TRBJ2-2	TGTGCCAGCAGTTATGTTCTGCGAGCAGGGGAGCTGTTTTTT	CASSYVLRAGELFF
NA	NA	TRBV4-2	TRBJ1-3	TGTGCCAGCAGCCAAGAAGGGGCTCGGGGAAACACCATATATTTT	CASSQEGARGNTIYF
few	NA	TRBV6-5	TRBJ1-6	TGTGCCAGCAGTTACCGGGACGGTGATTCACCCCTCCACTTT	CASSYRDGDSPLHF
few	TRBD2	TRBV20-1	TRBJ2-1	TGCAGTGCTAGGCGGGAGAATTTGGAGCAGTTCTTC	CSARRENLEQFF
many	NA	TRBV20-1	TRBJ2-3	TGCAGTGCTCCCAGACCAACCACAGATACGCAGTATTTT	CSAPRPTTDTQYF
many	NA	TRBV29-1	TRBJ1-1	TGCAGCGTTGTCGAGCCTTCTGGGGGGGCATCCTCTGAAGCTTTCTTT	CSVVEPSGGASSEAFF
many	NA	TRBV20-1	TRBJ2-3	TGCAGTGTTACGGACGAGGTGGCAGTTACAGATACGCAGTATTTT	CSVTDEVAVTDTQYF
NA	NA	TRBV6-2/TRBV6-3	TRBJ2-7	TGTGCCAGCAGTTACGGTAGGACTTCAACCTACGAGCAGTACTTC	CASSYGRTSTYEQYF
NA	TRBD2	TRBV4-2	TRBJ2-7	TGTGCCAGCAGCCAAGAAGGACTAGTTCGGCAGTACTTC	CASSQEGLVRQYF
few	TRBD2	TRBV28	TRBJ2-1	TGTGCCAGCAGTGGGGGACTAGCGGTCTCTCGATCCTACAATGAGCAGTTCTTC	CASSGGLAVSRSYNEQFF
few	NA	TRBV7-6	TRBJ1-1	TGTGCCAGCAGCTCCCTTGGTTCCCGGAATAAGATGAACACTGAAGCTTTCTTT	CASSSLGSRNKMNTEAFF
few	NA	TRBV28	TRBJ2-7	TGTGCCAGCAGTTTTCGAGGATCCTCCTACGAGCAGTACTTC	CASSFRGSSYEQYF
few	NA	TRBV4-3	TRBJ2-3	TGCGCCAGCAGCCAAGAACAAGAGGGCACAGATACGCAGTATTTT	CASSQEQEGTDTQYF
NA	TRBD1	TRBV5-3	TRBJ2-5	TGTGCCAGCAGCTTGGACCTGACAGGGGCTCGAGAGACCCAGTACTTC	CASSLDLTGARETQYF
NA	NA	TRBV7-2	TRBJ2-5	TGTGCCAGCAGCTTGCTAGTTATCGAGACCCAGTACTTC	CASSLLVIETQYF
few	TRBD2	TRBV4-2	TRBJ2-7	TGTGCCAGCAGCCAAGATTATATAGCGGGAGTCTTCGAGCAGTACTTC	CASSQDYIAGVFEQYF
once	NA	TRBV28	TRBJ2-6	TGTGCCAGCAGTTTATCTCGAGTTGGGGCCAACGTCCTGACTTTC	CASSLSRVGANVLTF
few	NA	TRBV28	TRBJ2-7	TGTGCCAGCAGTTTACCAGGGGTAACCTACGAGCAGTACTTC	CASSLPGVTYEQYF
many	NA	TRBV29-1	TRBJ2-1	TGCAGCGTTGTATGGGACACCTTATACAATGAGCAGTTCTTC	CSVVWDTLYNEQFF
NA	NA	TRBV12-3/TRBV12-4	TRBJ2-4	TGTGCCAGCAGTTTCCCAGGGGCCAAAAACATTCAGTACTTC	CASSFPGAKNIQYF
NA	NA	TRBV24-1	TRBJ2-5	TGTGCCACCAGTGCGGGGGTCGAGTGGGAGACCCAGTACTTC	CATSAGVEWETQYF